This TCR beta chain is from a study of control samples from healthy donors and cancer patients. V shed 2 bases and J 0 bases; nucleotides not matched to a gene: 5. This CDR3 is built from 16 residues. The germline CDR1 and CDR2 sequences are KGHSH and LQKENI. TCRdb keeps only in-frame clones here, not all; method: immunoSEQ multiplex PCR. This table has 60,000 to 75,000 clones, 70% to 90% appearing once. The clonotype originates from a woman aged 45-65 years with head and neck cancer. The sequencing sample was made of PBMCs. The chain is built from TRBV18 and TRBJ2-7; TRBD1 matches at 9 bases. In DNA form, the CDR3 reads TGTGCCAGCTCACCAGTTAGGACAGGGGTCTCCTACGAGCAGTACTTC. It translates to CASSPVRTGVSYEQYF.